This record covers a single TCR beta chain. Its antigen is not known. The record originates from a study of cytomegalovirus exposure and HLA in healthy donors. The wider study: Prior work identified around 110 million unique TCR beta sequences in 190 million or so T cells.

Study-level results: A classifier reportedly called cytomegalovirus status with high sensitivity and specificity. The study carried out a later analysis of TCR beta sequences. It associated some 17,000 of them with specific HLA alleles at a false discovery rate of 0.05. A later analysis appeared to link common viral pathogens to several of the most significant clusters.

Germline V gene data show CDR1 as MNHNS and CDR2 as SASEGT. V lost 1 base and J lost 7, with 13 bases in between. The CDR3 contains 14 residues. Researchers ran the PCR with 60 Vbeta and 13 Jbeta primers. Libraries were prepared by immunoSEQ multiplex PCR; TCRdb keeps only in-frame clonotypes and omits some of them. The data show under 200,000 clones, 80% seen once. What was sequenced was PBMCs. The J gene is TRBJ1-2, the V gene TRBV6-1; D perhaps matches TRBD1 (5 bases). This TCR derives from a woman in her fifties or sixties in good health and CMV-seronegative. As DNA, the CDR3 is TGTGCCAGCAGTGAAGGGGGACTGTACGGTGGCTACACCTTC. This gives the protein CASSEGGLYGGYTF.